These 8 T cell receptor beta chains came from one sample sequenced in a study of human CD8 memory T cell subsets. Sequencing libraries of TCR beta were made by UMI-labeled 5' RACE. For each CDR3 protein, TCRdb gives one entry from its re-call of the 5' RACE reads, without DNA. The ten top clones account for 35% to 40%, within a sample of under 7,500 distinct CDR3 sequences. Material: CD8+ effector memory T cells (TEM) sorted from PBMCs. Subset defined: effector memory CD8 T cells, CCR7- CD45RO+ CD95+. The receptors come from a human donor in good health.

J is TRBJ2-1 and V is TRBV5-6; TCRdb's D call, TRBD1, is unchecked because there is no DNA. Germline-derived CDR1 and CDR2 are SGHDT and YYEEEE. The CDR3 is made up of 14 amino acids. This chain's CDR3 is CASSYRTELNEQFF. The full variable domain, in which reference TRBV5-6 and TRBJ2-1 provide the parts outside the CDR3, is DAGVTQSPTHLIKTRGQQVTLRCSPKSGHDTVSWYQQALGQGPQFIFQYYEEEERQRGNFPDRFSGHQFPNYSSELNVNALLLGDSALYLCASSYRTELNEQFFGPGTRLTVL.

CDR3 sequence reads: CASTWVMSTGELFF. The V and J genes are TRBV7-9 and TRBJ2-2. From germline, CDR1 is SEHNR and CDR2 FQNEAQ (reference sequence). The length of the CDR3 is 14 residues.

V gene TRBV7-2 combines with J gene TRBJ2-7; as DNA is missing, the TRBD2 call by TCRdb cannot be tested. The CDR3 runs to 18 residues. Looked up from germline, CDR1 is SGHTA and CDR2 is FQGNSA. The CDR3 here is CASSLRTSGRGRSYEQYF.

This chain links TRBV7-2 with TRBJ2-1. CDR1 SGHTA and CDR2 FQGNSA come from the germline V gene. The CDR3 runs to 13 residues. This CDR3 reads CASSLGVGNEQFF.

This rearrangement joins TRBV9 to TRBJ2-1; TCRdb calls TRBD2, which cannot be checked without DNA. The V gene's germline CDR1 is SGDLS and CDR2 YYNGEE. The CDR3 has 16 amino acids. CDR3 amino acids: CASRPTTSGEYNEQFF.

The J gene is TRBJ1-1, the V gene TRBV4-1; TCRdb returns TRBD1, unconfirmable since there is no DNA. In germline, CDR1 is MGHRA, CDR2 YSYEKL. The CDR3 loop spans 15 amino acids. The CDR3 sequence is CASSQIAGPNTEAFF.

The CDR3 protein is CASSPSPGLTETQYF. The V call is TRBV28, the J call TRBJ2-5; TCRdb designates TRBD2, a call that cannot be tested without DNA. CDR1 and CDR2 (germline): MDHEN, SYDVKM. This CDR3 has 15 amino acids.

The rearrangement joins TRBV27 to TRBJ2-7; there is no DNA to check the TCRdb D call of TRBD2. The CDR3 contains 11 residues. CDR1 MNHEY and CDR2 SMNVEV come from the germline V gene (reference sequence). CDR3 region: CAAGSSYEQYF.